This T cell receptor beta chain was captured by sequencing in a study of cytomegalovirus exposure and HLA in healthy donors. Study overall: Most donors, less than 85% of approximately 400 genotyped, fell in the Caucasian-associated ancestry cluster. Study results and limitations: Three CMV-associated chains were confirmed in vitro to be specific for CMV antigens. Investigators reported 164 TCR beta chains as tied to cytomegalovirus.

This CDR3 spans 13 amino acids. V shed 3 bases and J shed 4 bases, with 6 bases lying between them. Germline V lookup: CDR1 MNHNS, CDR2 SASEGT. PCR involved 60 Vbeta and 13 Jbeta primers. Libraries were prepared by immunoSEQ multiplex PCR; TCRdb keeps only in-frame clonotypes and omits some of them. This table holds about 160,000 clones, 80% to 85% found once. Regarding donors, all were healthy bone marrow donors. As regards this clone: Its target is unknown.

This chain links TRBV6-1 with TRBJ2-2, with D unresolved. The origin of this receptor is a man between 18 and 29 years old in good health and CMV-seronegative. Sequencing input: PBMCs. CDR3 amino acids: CASSDYITGELFF. The CDR3 DNA is TGTGCCAGCAGTGACTATATCACCGGGGAGCTGTTTTTT.